This TCR beta chain was captured in a study of T cell clones after liver transplantation. Across the study: Post-transplant blood was tracked for graft-donor-reactive T cell clones identified in a pre-transplant mixed lymphocyte reaction. Third-party-reactive TCRbeta sequences from pre-transplant mixed lymphocyte reactions served as antigen-independent comparators. General study findings and limits: In 5 of 8 subjects, circulating graft-donor-reactive CD4 TCRbeta sequences fell significantly after transplant.

CD3+CD4+ and CD3+CD8+ cells were FACS-sorted from thawed unstimulated PBMCs. Assay used: immunoSEQ multiplex PCR; TCRdb lists only in-frame clones, some missing. The sample lists 85,000 to 130,000 clones, around 83% occurring once. Worth noting for this clone: The antigen is undetermined.

The TCR originated in a human donor who received a liver transplant. The sequences come from CD4+ T cells from blood, collected before liver transplant.

The CDR3 loop is CASSPYQETQYF. Here the CDR3 DNA reads TGCGCCAGCAGCCCGTACCAAGAGACCCAGTACTTC. The rearrangement uses TRBV5-1 and TRBJ2-5; D gene ambiguous. V gave up 4 bases and J gave up 0 bases, with 4 bases separating them. Germline V lookup: CDR1 SGHRS, CDR2 YFSETQ. This CDR3 spans 12 amino acids.